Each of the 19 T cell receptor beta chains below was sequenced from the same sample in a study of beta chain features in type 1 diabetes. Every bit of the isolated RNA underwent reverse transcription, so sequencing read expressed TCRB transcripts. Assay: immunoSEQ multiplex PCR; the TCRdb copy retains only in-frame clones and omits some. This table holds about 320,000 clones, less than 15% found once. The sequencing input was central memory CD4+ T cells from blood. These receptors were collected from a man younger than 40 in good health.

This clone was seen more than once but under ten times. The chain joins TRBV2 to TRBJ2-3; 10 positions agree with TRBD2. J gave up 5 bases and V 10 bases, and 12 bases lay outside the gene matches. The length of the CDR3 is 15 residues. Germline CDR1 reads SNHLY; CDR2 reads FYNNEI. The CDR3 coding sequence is TGTGCCATCGTGCCACTAGCGGGGATGCAAGATACGCAGTATTTT. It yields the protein CAIVPLAGMQDTQYF.

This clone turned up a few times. The CDR3 region is CASSFTSGEYDNEQFF. The CDR3 DNA reads TGTGCCAGCAGCTTTACTAGCGGGGAATATGACAATGAGCAGTTCTTC. The chain combines TRBV7-6 with TRBJ2-1; TRBD2 matches at 10 bases. Germline CDR1 and CDR2: SGHVS and FNYEAQ. With 3 bases clipped from V and 5 bases from J, the junction kept 7 bases outside the gene matches. CDR3 length equals 16 residues.

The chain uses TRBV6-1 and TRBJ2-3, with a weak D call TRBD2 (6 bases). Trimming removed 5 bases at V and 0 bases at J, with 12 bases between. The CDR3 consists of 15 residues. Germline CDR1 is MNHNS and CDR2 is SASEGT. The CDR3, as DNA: TGTGCCAGCAGTCCGAGAGGAGGGAGCACAGATACGCAGTATTTT. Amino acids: CASSPRGGSTDTQYF.

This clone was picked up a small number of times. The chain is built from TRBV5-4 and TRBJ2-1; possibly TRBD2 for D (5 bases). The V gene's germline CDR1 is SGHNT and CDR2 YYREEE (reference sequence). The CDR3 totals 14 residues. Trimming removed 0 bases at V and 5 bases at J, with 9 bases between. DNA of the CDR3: TGTGCCAGCAGCTTGGTGCAGCGGAACAATGAGCAGTTCTTC. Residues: CASSLVQRNNEQFF. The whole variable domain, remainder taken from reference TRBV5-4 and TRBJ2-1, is ETGVTQSPTHLIKTRGQQVTLRCSSQSGHNTVSWYQQALGQGPQFIFQYYREEENGRGNFPPRFSGLQFPNYSSELNVNALELDDSALYLCASSLVQRNNEQFFGPGTRLTVL.

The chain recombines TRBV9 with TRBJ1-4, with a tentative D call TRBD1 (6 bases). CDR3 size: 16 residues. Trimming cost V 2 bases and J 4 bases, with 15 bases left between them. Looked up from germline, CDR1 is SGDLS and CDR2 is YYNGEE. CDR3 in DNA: TGTGCCAGCAGCGTCAACCCGACAGGTCATAATGAAAAACTGTTTTTT. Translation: CASSVNPTGHNEKLFF.

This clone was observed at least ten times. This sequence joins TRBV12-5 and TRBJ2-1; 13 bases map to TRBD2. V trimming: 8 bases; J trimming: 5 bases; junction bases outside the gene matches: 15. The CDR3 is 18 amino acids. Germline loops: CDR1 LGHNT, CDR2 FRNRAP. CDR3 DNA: TGTGCTAGTCTTTCCCGGGTACGGGGACTAGCGGGAAACAATGAGCAGTTCTTC. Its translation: CASLSRVRGLAGNNEQFF.

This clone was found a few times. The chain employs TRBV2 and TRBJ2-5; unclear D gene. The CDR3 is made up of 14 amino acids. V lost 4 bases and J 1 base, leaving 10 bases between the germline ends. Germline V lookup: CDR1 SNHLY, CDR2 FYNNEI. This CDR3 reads CASSVQRIQETQYF. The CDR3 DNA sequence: TGTGCCAGCAGTGTACAGAGGATCCAAGAGACCCAGTACTTC.

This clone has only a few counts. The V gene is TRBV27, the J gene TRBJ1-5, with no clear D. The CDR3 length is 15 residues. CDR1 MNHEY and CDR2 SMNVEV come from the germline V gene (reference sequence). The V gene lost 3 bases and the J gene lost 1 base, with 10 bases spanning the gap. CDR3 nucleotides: TGTGCCAGCAGTTTCGACGGAGTGAGCAATCAGCCCCAGCATTTT. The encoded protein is CASSFDGVSNQPQHF.

The CDR3 spells CASSPRDITSPLHF. DNA of the CDR3: TGTGCCAGCAGCCCCCGGGACATTACTTCACCCCTCCACTTT. The chain recombines TRBV6-6 with TRBJ1-6, with D possibly being TRBD1 (6 bases). Trimming removed 6 bases from V and 9 bases from J, with 15 bases in between. The germline V gene encodes CDR1 MNHNY and CDR2 SVGAGI (reference sequence). This CDR3 comprises 14 residues.

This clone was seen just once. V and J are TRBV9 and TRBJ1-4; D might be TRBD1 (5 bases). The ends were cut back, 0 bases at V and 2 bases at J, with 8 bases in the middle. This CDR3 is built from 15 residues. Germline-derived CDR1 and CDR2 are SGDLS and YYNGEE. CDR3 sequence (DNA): TGTGCCAGCAGCGTAGGCCCAGGGACTAATGAAAAACTGTTTTTT. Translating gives CASSVGPGTNEKLFF.

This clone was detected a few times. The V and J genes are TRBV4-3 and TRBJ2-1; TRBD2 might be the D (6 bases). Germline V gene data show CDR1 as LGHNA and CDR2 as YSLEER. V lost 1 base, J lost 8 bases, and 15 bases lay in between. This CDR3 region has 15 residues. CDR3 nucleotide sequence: TGCGCCAGCAGCCAAGTGGCGGGACCAGCGGATGAGCAGTTCTTC. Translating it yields CASSQVAGPADEQFF.

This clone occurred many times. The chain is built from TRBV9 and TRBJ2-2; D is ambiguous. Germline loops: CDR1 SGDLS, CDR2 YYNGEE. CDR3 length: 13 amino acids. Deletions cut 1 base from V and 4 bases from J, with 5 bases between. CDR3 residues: CASSVTGTGELFF. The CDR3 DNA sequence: TGTGCCAGCAGCGTAACCGGCACCGGGGAGCTGTTTTTT.

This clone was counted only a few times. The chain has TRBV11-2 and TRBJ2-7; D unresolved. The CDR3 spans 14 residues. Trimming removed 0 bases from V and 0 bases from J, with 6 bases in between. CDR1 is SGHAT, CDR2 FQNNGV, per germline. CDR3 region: CASSLDVGSYEQYV. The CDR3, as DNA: TGTGCCAGCAGCTTAGACGTGGGCTCCTACGAGCAGTACGTC.

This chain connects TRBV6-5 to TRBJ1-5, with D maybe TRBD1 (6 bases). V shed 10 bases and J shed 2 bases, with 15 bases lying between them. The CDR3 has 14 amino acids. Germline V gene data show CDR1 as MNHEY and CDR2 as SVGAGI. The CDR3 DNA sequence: TGTGCCACCCGGACAGCGACGGGCAATCAGCCCCAGCATTTT. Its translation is CATRTATGNQPQHF.

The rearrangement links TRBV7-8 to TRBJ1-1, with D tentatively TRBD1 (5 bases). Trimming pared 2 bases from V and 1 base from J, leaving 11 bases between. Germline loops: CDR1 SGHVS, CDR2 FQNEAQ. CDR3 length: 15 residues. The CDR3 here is CASSLLAGQNTEAFF. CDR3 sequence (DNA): TGTGCCAGCAGCTTATTGGCCGGACAGAACACTGAAGCTTTCTTT.

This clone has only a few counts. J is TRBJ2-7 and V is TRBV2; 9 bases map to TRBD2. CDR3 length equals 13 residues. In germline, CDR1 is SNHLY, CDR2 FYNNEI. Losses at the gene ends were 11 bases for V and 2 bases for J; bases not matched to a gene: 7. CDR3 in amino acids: CARGRGGAYEQYF. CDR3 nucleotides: TGTGCCCGCGGGCGGGGGGGGGCCTACGAGCAGTACTTC.

In nucleotides, the CDR3 is TGTGCCAGCAGTCCGGATCCCGGGACAGGGTGGGGGTATGGCTACACCTTC. Its translation: CASSPDPGTGWGYGYTF. The rearrangement links TRBV7-2 to TRBJ1-2; 9 positions match TRBD1. The CDR3 is made up of 17 amino acids. Germline lookup yields CDR1 SGHTA and CDR2 FQGNSA. Trimming at V came to 6 bases and at J to 5 bases, leaving 16 bases not matched to a gene.

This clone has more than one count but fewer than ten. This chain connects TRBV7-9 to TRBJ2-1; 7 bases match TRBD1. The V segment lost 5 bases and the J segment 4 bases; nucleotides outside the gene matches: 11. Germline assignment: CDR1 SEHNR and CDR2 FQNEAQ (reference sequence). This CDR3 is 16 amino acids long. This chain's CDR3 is CASSAIFRQGYNEQFF. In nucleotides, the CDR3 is TGTGCCAGCAGCGCAATTTTTCGACAGGGTTACAATGAGCAGTTCTTC.

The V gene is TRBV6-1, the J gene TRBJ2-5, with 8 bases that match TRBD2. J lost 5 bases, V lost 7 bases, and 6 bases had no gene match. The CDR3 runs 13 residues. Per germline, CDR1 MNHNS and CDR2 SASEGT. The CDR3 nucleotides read TGTGCCAGCACCGGGAGGGCTGGGGAGACCCAGTACTTC. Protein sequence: CASTGRAGETQYF.